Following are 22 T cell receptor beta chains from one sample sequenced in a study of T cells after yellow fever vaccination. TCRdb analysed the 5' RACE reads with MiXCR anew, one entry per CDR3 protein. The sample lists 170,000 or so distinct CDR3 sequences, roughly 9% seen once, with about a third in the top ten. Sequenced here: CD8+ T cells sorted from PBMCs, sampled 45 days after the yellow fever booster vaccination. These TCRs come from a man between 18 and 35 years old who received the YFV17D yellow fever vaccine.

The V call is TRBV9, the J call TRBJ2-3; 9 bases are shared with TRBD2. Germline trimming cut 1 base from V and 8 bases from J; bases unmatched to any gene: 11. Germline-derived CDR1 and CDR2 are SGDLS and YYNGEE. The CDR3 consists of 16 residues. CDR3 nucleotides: TGTGCCAGCAGCGTATCCGGCGGGGGGGCACCGGGTACGCAGTATTTT. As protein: CASSVSGGGAPGTQYF.

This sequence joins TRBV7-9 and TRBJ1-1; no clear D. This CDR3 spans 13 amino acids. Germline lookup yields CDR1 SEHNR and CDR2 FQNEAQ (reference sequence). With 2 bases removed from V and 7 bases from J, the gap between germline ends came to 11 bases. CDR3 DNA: TGTGCCAGCAGCTTACCCCTTCTAAGTGAAGCTTTCTTT. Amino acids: CASSLPLLSEAFF.

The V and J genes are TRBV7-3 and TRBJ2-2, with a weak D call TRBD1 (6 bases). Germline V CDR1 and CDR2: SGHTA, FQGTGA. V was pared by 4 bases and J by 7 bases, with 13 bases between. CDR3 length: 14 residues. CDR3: CASSWTDNGGELFF. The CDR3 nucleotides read TGTGCCAGCAGCTGGACAGACAATGGCGGGGAGCTGTTTTTT.

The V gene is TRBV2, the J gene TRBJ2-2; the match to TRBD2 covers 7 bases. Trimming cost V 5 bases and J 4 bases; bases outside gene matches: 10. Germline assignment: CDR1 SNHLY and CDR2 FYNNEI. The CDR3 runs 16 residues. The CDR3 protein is CASSWSGDTSTGELFF. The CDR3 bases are TGTGCCAGCAGTTGGAGCGGGGATACTAGCACCGGGGAGCTGTTTTTT.

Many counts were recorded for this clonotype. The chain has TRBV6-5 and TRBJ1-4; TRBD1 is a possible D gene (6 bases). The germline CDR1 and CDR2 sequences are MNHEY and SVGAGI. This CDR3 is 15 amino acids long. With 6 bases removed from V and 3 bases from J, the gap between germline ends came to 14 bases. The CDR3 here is CASRPGQLSNEKLFF. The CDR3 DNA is TGTGCCAGCAGGCCTGGACAGCTCTCTAATGAAAAACTGTTTTTT.

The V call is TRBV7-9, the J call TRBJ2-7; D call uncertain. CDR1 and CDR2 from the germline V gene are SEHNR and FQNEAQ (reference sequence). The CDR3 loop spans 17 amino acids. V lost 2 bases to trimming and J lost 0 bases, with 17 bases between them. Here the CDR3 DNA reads TGTGCCAGCAGCTTAATCTTTACGGGCAGTAGCTCCTACGAGCAGTACTTC. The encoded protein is CASSLIFTGSSSYEQYF.

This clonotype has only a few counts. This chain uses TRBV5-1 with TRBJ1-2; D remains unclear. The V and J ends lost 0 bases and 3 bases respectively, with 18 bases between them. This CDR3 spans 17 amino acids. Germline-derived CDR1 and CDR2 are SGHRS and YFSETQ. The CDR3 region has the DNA TGCGCCAGCAGCTTGGATACGGTCCGGGCGCGGGACTATGGCTACACCTTC. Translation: CASSLDTVRARDYGYTF. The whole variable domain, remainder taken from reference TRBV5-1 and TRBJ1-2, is KAGVTQTPRYLIKTRGQQVTLSCSPISGHRSVSWYQQTPGQGLQFLFEYFSETQRNKGNFPGRFSGRQFSNSRSEMNVSTLELGDSALYLCASSLDTVRARDYGYTFGSGTRLTVV.

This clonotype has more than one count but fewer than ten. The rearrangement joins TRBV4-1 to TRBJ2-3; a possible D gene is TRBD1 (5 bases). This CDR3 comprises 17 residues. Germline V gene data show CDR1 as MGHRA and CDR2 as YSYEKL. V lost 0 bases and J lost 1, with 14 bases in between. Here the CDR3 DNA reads TGCGCCAGCAGCCAAGAGGGAATCAGGGCAGGCACAGATACGCAGTATTTT. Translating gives CASSQEGIRAGTDTQYF.

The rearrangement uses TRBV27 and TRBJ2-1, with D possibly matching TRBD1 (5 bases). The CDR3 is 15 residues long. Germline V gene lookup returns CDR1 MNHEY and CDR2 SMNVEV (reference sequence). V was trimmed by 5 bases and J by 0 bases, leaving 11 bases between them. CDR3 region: CASSLRESSYNEQFF. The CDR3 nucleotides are TGTGCCAGCAGTCTCAGGGAAAGCTCCTACAATGAGCAGTTCTTC.

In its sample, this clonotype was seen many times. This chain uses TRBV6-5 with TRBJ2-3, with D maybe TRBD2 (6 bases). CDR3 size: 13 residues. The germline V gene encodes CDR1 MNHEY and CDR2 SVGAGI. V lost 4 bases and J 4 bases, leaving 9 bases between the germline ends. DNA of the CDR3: TGTGCCAGCAGTTCCACGGGGGCAGATACGCAGTATTTT. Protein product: CASSSTGADTQYF.

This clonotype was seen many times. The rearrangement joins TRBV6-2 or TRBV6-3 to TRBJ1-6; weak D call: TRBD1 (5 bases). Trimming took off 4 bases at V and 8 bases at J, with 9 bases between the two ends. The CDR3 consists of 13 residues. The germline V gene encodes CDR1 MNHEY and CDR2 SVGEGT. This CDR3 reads CASSFREHSPLHF. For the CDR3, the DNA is TGTGCCAGCAGTTTCAGGGAACATTCACCCCTCCACTTT.

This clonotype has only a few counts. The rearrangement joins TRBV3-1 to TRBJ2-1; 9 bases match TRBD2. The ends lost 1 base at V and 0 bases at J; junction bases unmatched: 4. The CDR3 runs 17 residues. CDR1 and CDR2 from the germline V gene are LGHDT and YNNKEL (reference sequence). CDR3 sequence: CASSQGGSGSSYNEQFF. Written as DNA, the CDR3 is TGTGCCAGCAGCCAAGGTGGTAGCGGGAGCTCCTACAATGAGCAGTTCTTC.

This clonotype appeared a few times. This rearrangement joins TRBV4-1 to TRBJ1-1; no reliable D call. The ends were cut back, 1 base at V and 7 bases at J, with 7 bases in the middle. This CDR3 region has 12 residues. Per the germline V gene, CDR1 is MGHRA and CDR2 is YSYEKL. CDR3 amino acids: CASSQAGFEAFF. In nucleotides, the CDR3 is TGCGCCAGCAGCCAAGCCGGATTTGAAGCTTTCTTT.

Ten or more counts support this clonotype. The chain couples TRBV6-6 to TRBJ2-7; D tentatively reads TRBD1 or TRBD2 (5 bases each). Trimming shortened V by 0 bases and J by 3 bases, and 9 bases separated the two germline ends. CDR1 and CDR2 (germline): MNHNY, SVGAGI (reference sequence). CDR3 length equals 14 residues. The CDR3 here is CASSYSGTDYEQYV. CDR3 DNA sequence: TGTGCCAGCAGTTACTCGGGGACGGACTACGAGCAGTACGTC.

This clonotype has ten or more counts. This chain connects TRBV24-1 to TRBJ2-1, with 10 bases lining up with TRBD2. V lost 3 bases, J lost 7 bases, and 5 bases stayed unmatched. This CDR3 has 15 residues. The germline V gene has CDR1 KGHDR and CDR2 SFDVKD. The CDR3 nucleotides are TGTGCCACCAGTGATCCCCTAGCGGGGGAGAATGAGCAGTTCTTC. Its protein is CATSDPLAGENEQFF.

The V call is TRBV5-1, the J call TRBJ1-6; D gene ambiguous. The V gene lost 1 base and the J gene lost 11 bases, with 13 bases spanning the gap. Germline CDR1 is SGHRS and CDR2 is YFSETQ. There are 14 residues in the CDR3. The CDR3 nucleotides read TGCGCCAGCAGCTTGTACACTACGGATACACCCCTCCACTTT. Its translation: CASSLYTTDTPLHF.

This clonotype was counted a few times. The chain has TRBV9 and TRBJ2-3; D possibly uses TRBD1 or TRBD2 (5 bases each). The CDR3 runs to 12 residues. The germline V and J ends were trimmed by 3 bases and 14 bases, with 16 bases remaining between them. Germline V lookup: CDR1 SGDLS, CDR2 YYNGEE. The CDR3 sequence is CASSATGAHWYF. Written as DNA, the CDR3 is TGTGCCAGCAGCGCAACCGGGGCCCACTGGTATTTT.

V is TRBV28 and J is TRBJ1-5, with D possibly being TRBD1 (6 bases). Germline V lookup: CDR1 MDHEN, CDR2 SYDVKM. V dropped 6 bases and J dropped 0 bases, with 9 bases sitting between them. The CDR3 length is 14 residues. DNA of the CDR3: TGTGCCAGCAGAGGGGGGTATAGCAATCAGCCCCAGCATTTT. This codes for CASRGGYSNQPQHF.

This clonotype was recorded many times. The CDR3 region is CSARAITSGGAGETQYF. CDR3 DNA sequence: TGCAGTGCCAGGGCCATCACTAGCGGGGGGGCGGGGGAGACCCAGTACTTC. The rearrangement links TRBV20-1 to TRBJ2-5; 13 bases agree with TRBD2. Trimming removed 6 bases from V and 5 bases from J; junction bases left unmatched: 15. This CDR3 is 17 amino acids long. Per germline, CDR1 DFQATT and CDR2 SNEGSKA (reference sequence).

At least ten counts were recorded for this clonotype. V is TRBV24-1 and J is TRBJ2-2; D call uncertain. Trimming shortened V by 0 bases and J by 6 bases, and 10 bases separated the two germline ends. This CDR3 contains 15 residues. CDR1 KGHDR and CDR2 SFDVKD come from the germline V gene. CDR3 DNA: TGTGCCACCAGTGATTTGAGGCAGTTCCCCGGGGAGCTGTTTTTT. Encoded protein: CATSDLRQFPGELFF.

Here the CDR3 reads CASSQGRGWYEQYV. CDR3 sequence (DNA): TGCGCCAGCAGCCAAGGCAGGGGGTGGTACGAGCAGTACGTC. The chain employs TRBV4-1 and TRBJ2-7; TRBD1 matches at 7 bases. Germline CDR1 is MGHRA and CDR2 is YSYEKL. J gave up 4 bases and V 1 base, and 4 bases lay outside the gene matches. The CDR3 loop spans 14 amino acids.

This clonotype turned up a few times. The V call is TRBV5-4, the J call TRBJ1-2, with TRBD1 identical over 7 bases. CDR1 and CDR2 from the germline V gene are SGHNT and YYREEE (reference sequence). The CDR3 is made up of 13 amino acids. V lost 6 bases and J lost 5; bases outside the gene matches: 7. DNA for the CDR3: TGTGCCAGCACGCCGGGACAGAGATATGGCTACACCTTC. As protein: CASTPGQRYGYTF.